The present entry profiles one T cell receptor beta chain with its context. PCR used 60 Vbeta primers and 13 Jbeta primers. This table comes from immunoSEQ multiplex PCR, and its TCRdb copy is limited to in-frame clones, with some not included. The sample consists of roughly 140,000 clones, 75% to 80% of them appearing once. The ends lost 4 bases at V and 7 bases at J; junction bases unmatched: 9. Germline-derived CDR1 and CDR2 are SGHTA and FQGNSA. The CDR3 totals 15 residues. The sample belongs to a study of cytomegalovirus exposure and HLA in healthy donors. The chain has TRBV7-2 and TRBJ1-4; 7 bases match TRBD1. Sequencing was performed on PBMCs. The receptor was isolated from a woman aged 40 to 50 in good health and CMV-seropositive. CDR3: CASSSPGTVLEKLFF. The CDR3 DNA reads as TGTGCCAGCAGCTCCCCCGGGACAGTGCTTGAAAAACTGTTTTTT.